Below, one T cell receptor (beta chain) is given with its context. Its antigen is still unknown. Only in-frame clones appear in the TCRdb table, and some are missing; sequencing was by immunoSEQ multiplex PCR. The data show about 83,000 clones, approximately 90% seen once. The data derive from a study of T cell responses to AZD1222 COVID-19 vaccine. Overall study context: Analysis merged second doses at about 4 or about 12 weeks.

The length of the CDR3 is 15 residues. The junction had 7 bases not matched to a gene; V was cut back by 5 bases and J by 3 bases. Germline lookup yields CDR1 SGHAT and CDR2 FQNNGV. Study-wide findings and caveats: Spike-specific TCR breadth and depth both grew after two AZD1222 doses. Females outnumbered males among donors, who were mostly white British; clonal diversity was possibly underestimated.

The chain combines TRBV11-2 with TRBJ2-7; TRBD2 matches at 10 bases. The TCR comes from an adult in good health. The sample in question was peripheral blood, obtained on day 0 of AZD1222 vaccination. CDR3 residues: CASSALAGVVYEQYF. For the CDR3, the DNA is TGTGCCAGCAGCGCTCTAGCGGGAGTGGTCTACGAGCAGTACTTC.